This T cell receptor beta chain was profiled in a study of cytomegalovirus exposure and HLA in healthy donors. Study in general: Genotyping showed 81% of approximately 430 donors falling in the Caucasian-associated ancestry cluster.

The PCR made use of 60 Vbeta and 13 Jbeta primers. The assay was immunoSEQ multiplex PCR, and TCRdb's table has in-frame clones only and misses some. The data hold some 130,000 clones, with about 66% observed a single time. Comments on this clone: The antigen remains unidentified.

The CDR3 contains 14 residues. V was cut by 4 bases and J by 5 bases, with 15 bases left in between. The germline V gene encodes CDR1 SGHRS and CDR2 YFSETQ. Study results and limitations: Sequencing likely produced, as an artifact, a cluster of highly shared sequence variants. Previously analyzed data showed that most TCR beta V segments were productive at a frequency of about 90% or about 30%.

Sequenced input: PBMCs. The chain carries TRBV5-1 and TRBJ2-5, with TRBD2 as a possible D gene (5 bases). The TCR sequence derives from a man aged 25 to 45 in good health and CMV-seropositive. CDR3 loop: CASSPTGIRETQYF. In DNA, the CDR3 is TGCGCCAGCAGCCCCACGGGAATTCGGGAGACCCAGTACTTC.